This is a list of T cell receptor beta chains from one sample in a study of T cells after yellow fever vaccination. TCRdb reprocessed the 5' RACE reads with MiXCR, giving one entry per CDR3 protein. The sample has approximately 170,000 distinct CDR3 sequences, 11% seen once. The starting material was CD8+ T cells sorted from PBMCs, obtained 15 days after the yellow fever booster vaccination. The receptors derive from a man younger than 30 who received the YFV17D yellow fever vaccine. CDR3s include the opening cysteine and the closing phenylalanine or tryptophan. D genes are given only for firm matches.

len | d_gene | v_gene | CDR3aa
13 | TRBD1 | TRBV27 | CASSFRGTVEAFF
14 | TRBD1 | TRBV6-5 | CASSYGQAAQPQHF
13 | . | TRBV29-1 | CSVEGGQSYGYTF
13 | . | TRBV7-6 | CASSPTGQRTQYF
16 | . | TRBV18 | CASSPPLSGPSYEQYF
15 | TRBD1 | TRBV10-1 | CASRHRGNSNQPQHF
16 | TRBD1 | TRBV2 | CASSEGQGPMNTEAFF
12 | . | TRBV9 | CASSVGQTEQFF
12 | . | TRBV6-2/TRBV6-3 | CASSYAHNEQFF
13 | . | TRBV20-1 | CSARGWQGYEAFF
15 | . | TRBV7-9 | CASSIRTEGSYGYTF
18 | TRBD1 | TRBV4-1 | CASSQGGTGAFSGNTIYF
16 | . | TRBV11-2 | CASRPSKGVGNTEAFF
17 | . | TRBV19 | CASSIGGGRVGNQPQHF
14 | . | TRBV10-1 | CASSEGRLTDTQYF
13 | . | TRBV9 | CASSVLETGELFF
18 | . | TRBV6-9 | CASTQPSGVRVAKNIQYF
16 | TRBD1 | TRBV6-6 | CASSYYRDRPVYEQFF
12 | TRBD1 | TRBV19 | CASRTGTAEQFF
17 | . | TRBV5-1 | CASSLGGVLTSYNEQFF
15 | . | TRBV7-9 | CASSLPRGGETEAFF
15 | . | TRBV4-2 | CASSQDPGVDQPQHF
15 | . | TRBV20-1 | CSARSQGLYTGELFF
15 | TRBD2 | TRBV7-2 | CASTGRGDNTDTQYF
13 | . | TRBV7-6 | CASSWAAAYEQYF
13 | . | TRBV5-6 | CASGGQGTDTQYF
15 | TRBD1 | TRBV29-1 | CSVHPRTGVYNEQFF
15 | . | TRBV6-2/TRBV6-3 | CASSSFRASYNEQFF
16 | TRBD1 | TRBV7-9 | CASSGRDRVYTGELFF
15 | . | TRBV5-6 | CASSRGRSYNSPLHF
13 | TRBD1 | TRBV27 | CASSGTEAYEQYF
15 | . | TRBV6-6 | CASSYSNPVNQPQHF
18 | TRBD2 | TRBV18 | CASSPQFGGLLSYNEQFF
15 | . | TRBV14 | CASSQDVDSVGTIYF
15 | TRBD1 | TRBV4-1 | CASSPDDRAKQPQHF
17 | . | TRBV6-5 | CASSPGLVLRGYNEQFF
14 | . | TRBV6-2/TRBV6-3 | CASSSIQGHQPQHF
13 | . | TRBV20-1 | CSASGTWEETQYF
15 | . | TRBV6-2/TRBV6-3 | CASKESRDMNTEAFF
15 | . | TRBV9 | CASSGGVSRPGELFF
15 | TRBD2 | TRBV5-4 | CASSLSAGGKNEQFF
15 | TRBD2 | TRBV7-6 | CASSWTSGALDTQYF
15 | TRBD2 | TRBV27 | CASSVIAGGAETQYF
15 | . | TRBV12-3/TRBV12-4 | CASSFGGISNQPQHF
16 | . | TRBV29-1 | CSVEESWGPRGNTIYF
11 | . | TRBV29-1 | CSAGDNGEAFF